This section outlines one T cell receptor (beta chain) sequence together with its context. These data come from a study of T-cell memory formation after mild COVID-19. Trimming cost V 8 bases and J 7 bases, with 20 bases left between them. Germline CDR1 MNHEY, CDR2 SVGEGT. This CDR3 is 15 amino acids long. TCRdb processed the 5' RACE reads anew with MiXCR; each CDR3 protein has one entry. The repertoire includes 350,000 to 500,000 distinct CDR3 sequences, 23% of them detected once, and roughly 13% sits in the top ten. V and J are TRBV6-2 or TRBV6-3 and TRBJ2-2; D possibly uses TRBD1 or TRBD2 (7 bases each). Source material: PBMCs or a T cell subset sorted from them (not recorded which). The clonotype originates from an adult woman who had mild COVID-19 (a few samples of this study predate the infection). Cell type and time point are not known. The CDR3 here is CASQPGRGRRGELFF. Written as DNA, the CDR3 is TGTGCCAGCCAACCGGGGAGGGGGCGTCGCGGGGAGCTGTTTTTT.